The 9 T cell receptor beta chains in this list originate from one sample, sequenced in a study of blood T cell repertoires in COVID-19 (dated by TCRdb to about 2020). To prepare the library, the immunoSEQ multiplex PCR assay was applied. What TCRdb holds here is the immuneACCESS table cut down to in-frame rearrangements. Part of the clones is not present; checked against another copy, under half of the missing clones reflect an unresolved V gene, and the others are unexplained. The table for this sample lists fewer than 250,000 clones; approximately 91% of them were counted only once. In total, the top ten clones hold 2.5% to 3% of the sample. Sequencing input: peripheral blood. The source of these receptors is a woman aged 55-75 years with acute or convalescent COVID-19.

J is TRBJ2-1 and V is TRBV10-3; tentative D call: TRBD1 (5 bases). Germline V gene lookup returns CDR1 ENHRY and CDR2 SYGVKD. The V gene lost 7 bases and the J gene lost 4 bases, with 11 bases spanning the gap. There are 13 residues in the CDR3. The CDR3 protein is CAITPREYNEQFF. CDR3 in DNA: TGTGCCATCACCCCCAGGGAATACAATGAGCAGTTCTTC.

The chain employs TRBV18 and TRBJ2-7; 9 bases are a match to TRBD1. This CDR3 is built from 14 residues. Per the germline V gene, CDR1 is KGHSH and CDR2 is LQKENI. V trimming: 3 bases; J trimming: 5 bases; junction bases outside the gene matches: 5. The DNA for the CDR3 is TGTGCCAGCTCACCTAGGACAGGGGTGGACGAGCAGTACTTC. It yields the protein CASSPRTGVDEQYF.

The J gene is TRBJ1-1, the V gene TRBV10-3; D uncertain. This CDR3 is 12 amino acids long. The V end was cut by 3 bases, the J end by 4 bases, with 6 bases between. CDR1 is ENHRY and CDR2 is SYGVKD in the germline V gene. The CDR3 DNA follows: TGTGCCATCAGTGACACTTTCACTGAAGCTTTCTTT. Its translation: CAISDTFTEAFF.

The genes are TRBV9 and TRBJ1-2; D is unresolved. The CDR3 covers 15 residues. Germline V gene lookup returns CDR1 SGDLS and CDR2 YYNGEE. Trimming removed 4 bases from V and 5 bases from J, with 18 bases in between. CDR3 residues: CASSPSFVAPYGYTF. The CDR3 bases are TGTGCCAGCAGCCCCTCATTTGTGGCCCCATATGGCTACACCTTC.

This clone was detected only once. The genes are TRBV7-9 and TRBJ1-5; 10 bases line up with TRBD1. The CDR3 extends over 16 amino acids. The germline V gene encodes CDR1 SEHNR and CDR2 FQNEAQ (reference sequence). V was pared by 1 base and J by 4 bases, with 4 bases of the junction left unmatched. CDR3 in amino acids: CASSLGDRGGNQPQHF. Written as DNA, the CDR3 is TGTGCCAGCAGCTTAGGGGACAGGGGTGGTAATCAGCCCCAGCATTTT.

The J gene is TRBJ2-3, the V gene TRBV6-6, with TRBD2 matching over 10 bases. With 5 bases clipped from V and 1 base from J, the junction kept 6 bases outside the gene matches. Germline V gene data show CDR1 as MNHNY and CDR2 as SVGAGI (reference sequence). The CDR3 is made up of 16 amino acids. This CDR3 is CASSLAGVRGTDTQYF. The CDR3 DNA reads as TGTGCCAGCAGTCTAGCGGGGGTTCGCGGCACAGATACGCAGTATTTT.

This rearrangement joins TRBV18 to TRBJ1-3, with D hard to call. The CDR3 has 12 residues. Trimming removed 3 bases from V and 4 bases from J, with 4 bases in between. Germline loops: CDR1 KGHSH, CDR2 LQKENI. CDR3 loop: CASSPVGNTIYF. DNA of the CDR3: TGTGCCAGCTCACCCGTGGGAAACACCATATATTTT.

This chain links TRBV19 with TRBJ2-1; D is perhaps TRBD2 (6 bases). V lost 4 bases and J 8 bases, leaving 24 bases between the germline ends. This CDR3 is built from 17 residues. Germline V CDR1 and CDR2: LNHDA, SQIVND (reference sequence). CDR3 bases: TGTGCCAGTAGTACCCCCGGGAGCGCAAGGACTCCTGATGAGCAGTTCTTC. Amino acids: CASSTPGSARTPDEQFF. The whole variable domain, filled in from reference TRBV19 and TRBJ2-1, reads DGGITQSPKYLFRKEGQNVTLSCEQNLNHDAMYWYRQDPGQGLRLIYYSQIVNDFQKGDIAEGYSVSREKKESFPLTVTSAQKNPTAFYLCASSTPGSARTPDEQFFGPGTRLTVL.

Written as DNA, the CDR3 is TGTGCCAGTAGTTTCAAGACAGGGTATAGCAATCAGCCCCAGCATTTT. It specifies CASSFKTGYSNQPQHF. The chain carries TRBV19 and TRBJ1-5; 7 nucleotides match TRBD1. The J segment lost 0 bases and the V segment lost 5 bases, leaving 7 bases of the junction unmatched. This CDR3 has 16 amino acids. Germline CDR1 LNHDA, CDR2 SQIVND (reference sequence).